This T cell receptor (beta chain) came from a study of regulatory T cells in long-lasting Graves disease (dated by TCRdb to the early 2020s). Study-level background: Patients with newly diagnosed Graves' disease had been on antithyroid drugs for under 3 months. This study used TCR sequencing and RNA sequencing of peripheral blood to compare persistent Graves' disease patients against newly diagnosed Graves' disease patients. The study took place in China and was registered as a clinical trial. A total of about 33 samples underwent TCR sequencing, from about 13 patients with persistent Graves' disease and 20 patients with newly diagnosed Graves' disease.

Points the paper makes about the study in general: Persistent disease showed preferential use of TRBV28, TRBJ1-2 and TRBJ2-5, whereas newly diagnosed disease favored TRBV20-1 and TRBJ2-1. More public clonotypes were shared among persistent patients (about 2,800) than among newly diagnosed patients (more than 950). Persistent Graves' disease patients showed lower TCR Shannon entropy and fewer highly expanded clones than newly diagnosed patients, suggesting clonal expansion. Because the primary lesion, thyroid tissue, could not be accessed, the study looked at peripheral blood alone. Sequencing and analysis were limited to the TCR beta chain. The small sample size was acknowledged by the authors as a limitation that may reduce accuracy.

Taken from the germline V gene, the CDR1 and CDR2 loops are MDHEN and SYDVKM. For this chain, trimming is 10 bases at the V end and 5 bases at the J end, and the number of junction bases without a gene match is 5. Including cysteine and phenylalanine, the CDR3 has 12 amino acids. Kept here is only the CDR3 DNA, which spans 36 bases and is read in frame from base 1. Library generation was performed with multiplex PCR. Sequenced using an Illumina HiSeq 4000. TCR beta libraries were built with iRepertoire HTBI primers and Arm-PCR amplification of CDR3 regions. Gel purification was performed on PCR products prior to sequencing. The paper's data handling went like this. A total of 62 TRBV and some 15 TRBJ segments were identified across samples and were used for gene usage analysis of CDR3 amino acid clonotypes. Filtered high-quality paired reads were merged into contigs using COPE and FqMerger. BLAST was used to align contigs to the IMGT TRBV, TRBD and TRBJ reference genes, and CDR3 was defined following IMGT. Clonotypes above 0.1% frequency were classified as highly expanded clones. Shannon entropy was used to measure repertoire diversity, and the Gini coefficient was used to measure V-J evenness. Clonotypes shared by more than one individual were considered public. In-frame beta chains were kept once TCRdb had trimmed the public reads at Q25 with fastp and called clones with MiXCR. Rows with a matching CDR3 protein are joined into one entry that keeps the most common DNA and genes. It is TCRdb's table, rather than the study itself, that gives the V and J calls and clone size. The sample profile shows more than 400,000 distinct CDR3 sequences; roughly 17% of them were found once. About 10% of the sample rests with the top ten.

This clonotype showed up many times. This receptor's antigen is unknown. Base qualities are not provided; no much larger clone lies one nucleotide away. What this sample's time point label stands for: newly diagnosed GD, antithyroid drugs for less than 3 months. RNA was extracted from PBMCs in TRIzol for both TCR sequencing and RNA sequencing. The diagnosis of Graves' disease followed American Thyroid Association guidelines. The patients came from an endocrinology department in Xi'an, China. Each patient gave approximately 10 milliliters of peripheral blood, collected in an EDTA anticoagulant tube. PBMCs were isolated by Ficoll Paque Plus density gradient separation without further T cell sorting. An Agilent 2100 Bioanalyzer and agarose gel were used to assess RNA quality, and a NanoDrop 2000 was used to measure RNA concentration. These records were also assigned to another study, of T cells in Graves' hyperthyroidism and ophthalmopathy. As the second paper documents: Stable Graves' hyperthyroidism was defined as the absence of progression to ophthalmopathy over 18 months of follow-up. Hyperthyroidism patients were aged 18 to 65 years and newly diagnosed, with disease duration of less than 2 months. Exclusion was applied to patients with uncontrolled infections, other autoimmune diseases, pregnancy or lactation. Diagnoses were based on clinical symptoms, serum thyroxine and TRAb, thyroid ultrasound and orbital computed tomography. The first round of RT-PCR for the TCR CDR3 was performed with the HTBI primer set and the Qiagen OneStep RT-PCR kit. Most expanded thyroid clonotypes (frequency above 0.001) were also detected in blood, suggesting blood repertoires may reflect thyroid immune responses. Ophthalmopathy was separated from stable hyperthyroidism by a 13 V-J signature model, with approximately 90% sensitivity and about 81% specificity obtained in cross-validation and 80%/75% obtained in testing. In validation, the model predicted progression to ophthalmopathy with around 71% sensitivity and around 72% specificity, a median of approximately 6.5 months before onset. To identify distinguishing TCR V-J signatures, a discovery cohort of around 100 patients was used, comprising fewer than 45 with Graves' ophthalmopathy and some 60 with stable Graves' hyperthyroidism. Prospective prediction of ophthalmopathy was tested in an independent validation cohort consisting of 18 hyperthyroidism patients and some 17 patients who later progressed to ophthalmopathy. The approximately 95 discovery patients were divided at random into training and test sets in a 7:3 ratio. In roughly six Graves' hyperthyroidism patients, the study also compared T-cell repertoires from thyroid tissue with T-cell repertoires from blood. After blood sampling, hyperthyroidism patients were treated with methimazole at a starting dose of 30 mg daily, and ophthalmopathy patients were treated with high-dose intravenous methylprednisolone. Libraries were constructed in a second round of multiplex PCR, after which size selection and purification were performed. Sequencing of the libraries was done on an Illumina HiSeq2000 using paired-end 100 bp reads. SOAPnuke was used to process the raw data, throwing out any read that contained adapters or uncalled bases, had a mean Phred below 15, or lacked an exact constant-primer or identifier match. High-quality paired reads were merged with COPE v1.2.5, and unique nucleotide sequences were defined as clonotypes. MiTCR v1.1 was used to align the clonotypes against IMGT TRBV, TRBD and TRBJ reference segments. The analysis was restricted to V-J combinations with a frequency above 0.0001, which together covered just over 99% of the repertoires. A TCS score was defined as the ratio of F50 (clonal expansion) to E x V (chaos), with BLOSUM62-based TCRdist applied between CDR3 peptides within each V-J. Welch's t-statistics and random forest reduced 500 to 650 V-J features to under 15, which were used in a naive Bayes classifier (R e1071). Sample size was not statistically predetermined, and investigators were not blinded to group allocation. TCR Vbeta CDR3 sequencing of 120 to 150 peripheral blood samples (approximately 44 ophthalmopathy, about 74 hyperthyroidism and some 17 progressor patients) is reported in the paper.

The chain is made from TRBV28 and TRBJ2-3; TRBD1 agrees with 8 junctional bases. The sequences come from peripheral blood mononuclear cells (PBMCs), collected at new diagnosis, from a patient treated with antithyroid drugs. The receptor comes from a woman under 40 with Graves disease. Donor details come from another sample of the same person, matched by shared clones. The CDR3 region reads CATRTGRDTQYF. The DNA sequence is as follows: TGTGCCACCCGGACAGGGAGAGATACGCAGTATTTT.